These 25 T cell receptor beta chains were all obtained from the same sample, sequenced in a study of shared clonotypes between healthy human individuals. The table came from immunoSEQ multiplex PCR; TCRdb's copy has only in-frame clones and leaves some out. The table has over a million clones, 75% seen once. The material sequenced was memory CD4+ T cells sorted from blood. Stated subset: CD45RA-negative fraction. The origin of the receptors is a man younger than 35 in good health.

This clone was seen a few times. The sample contains more than one DNA sequence encoding this CDR3. The chain couples TRBV2 to TRBJ2-1; 9 bases match TRBD2. Germline V lookup: CDR1 SNHLY, CDR2 FYNNEI. V lost 6 bases, J lost 0 bases, and 0 bases stayed unmatched. There are 14 residues in the CDR3. The CDR3 DNA is TGTGCCAGCAGGACTAGCGGCTCCTACAATGAGCAGTTCTTC. It specifies CASRTSGSYNEQFF.

The chain combines TRBV9 with TRBJ2-5, with TRBD2 identical over 8 bases. The CDR3 sequence is 16 residues long. Germline V gene sequence: CDR1 SGDLS, CDR2 YYNGEE. The junction had 11 bases not matched to a gene; V was cut back by 6 bases and J by 1 base. CDR3 in amino acids: CASTVGTSGFQETQYF. The CDR3 DNA reads TGTGCCAGCACGGTTGGAACTAGCGGCTTCCAAGAGACCCAGTACTTC.

Comment on this clone: A much larger clone differs from this one at a single base, so this may be a read error. Other DNA sequences of this sample code for an identical CDR3. This chain uses TRBV9 with TRBJ1-3; 7 nucleotides align to TRBD1. Germline CDR1 and CDR2: SGDLS and YYNGEE. The CDR3 is made up of 15 amino acids. The V gene end was trimmed by 4 bases and the J gene end by 0 bases; junction bases not matched to a gene: 4. The CDR3 reads CASSPGTVSGNTIYF. The CDR3 bases are TGTGCCAGCAGCCCCGGGACAGTCTCTGGAAACACCATATATTTT.

The rearrangement joins TRBV2 to TRBJ2-2, with a weak D call TRBD1 (6 bases). Germline V lookup: CDR1 SNHLY, CDR2 FYNNEI. This CDR3 has 14 amino acids. V lost 3 bases and J lost 7, with 12 bases in between. The CDR3 is CASSDSGVGGELFF. CDR3 sequence (DNA): TGTGCCAGCAGTGATTCAGGGGTTGGCGGGGAGCTGTTTTTT.

This chain's CDR3 is CASSQDRGQPQHF. The CDR3 nucleotides are TGCGCCAGCAGCCAGGACAGGGGCCAGCCCCAGCATTTT. The chain has TRBV4-1 and TRBJ1-5; 9 nucleotides line up with TRBD1. The junction had 1 base not matched to a gene; V was cut back by 3 bases and J by 7 bases. CDR3 size: 13 residues. CDR1 is MGHRA, CDR2 YSYEKL, per germline.

For this clone: Being one base from a much bigger clone, this may be a read error. This sequence joins TRBV7-6 and TRBJ2-7; 10 nucleotides align to TRBD1. Unmatched junction bases numbered 2, after V lost 4 bases and J lost 5 bases. The length of the CDR3 is 13 residues. Germline V gene sequence: CDR1 SGHVS, CDR2 FNYEAQ. CDR3 loop: CASSSGQGNEQYF. The DNA of the CDR3 is TGTGCCAGCAGCTCGGGACAGGGGAACGAGCAGTACTTC.

The chain links TRBV20-1 to TRBJ2-7, with unresolved D. The CDR3 extends over 10 amino acids. The germline V and J ends were trimmed by 3 bases and 12 bases, with 12 bases remaining between them. CDR1 and CDR2 from the germline V gene are DFQATT and SNEGSKA (reference sequence). CDR3 DNA: TGCAGTGCTAGTTCCGACGCTGGGTACTTC. This encodes CSASSDAGYF.

This clone was seen a few times. V gene TRBV19 combines with J gene TRBJ1-1; a possible D gene is TRBD1 (6 bases). Germline assignment: CDR1 LNHDA and CDR2 SQIVND (reference sequence). The V gene lost 3 bases and the J gene lost 1 base, with 15 bases spanning the gap. The CDR3 loop spans 16 amino acids. The CDR3 DNA is TGTGCCAGTAGTATGGGGGCAGGGATGAGGAACACTGAAGCTTTCTTT. As protein: CASSMGAGMRNTEAFF.

This clone was picked up one time. V usage is TRBV16 and J usage is TRBJ2-5; the D is unclear. The germline V gene has CDR1 KGHSY and CDR2 FQNENV. This CDR3 region has 14 residues. The V end lost 0 bases, the J end lost 0 bases, and 5 bases lay between the germline ends. Here the CDR3 reads CASSQSRNQETQYF. For the CDR3, the DNA is TGTGCCAGCAGCCAATCAAGGAACCAAGAGACCCAGTACTTC.

V usage is TRBV10-3 and J usage is TRBJ1-1; 9 nucleotides align to TRBD1. The junction had 11 bases not matched to a gene; V was cut back by 6 bases and J by 0 bases. Germline V CDR1 and CDR2: ENHRY, SYGVKD. CDR3 size: 17 residues. In DNA, the CDR3 is TGTGCCATCAGAGCCACAGGGGGCACGAGCATGAACACTGAAGCTTTCTTT. This translates into CAIRATGGTSMNTEAFF.

This clone occurred once. The rearrangement uses TRBV5-1 and TRBJ2-5, with 7 bases aligning to TRBD1. Germline loops: CDR1 SGHRS, CDR2 YFSETQ. The CDR3 sequence is 15 residues long. J was trimmed by 3 bases and V by 3 bases; bases with no gene match: 8. The CDR3 loop is CASSSRDSEEETQYF. The CDR3 region has the DNA TGCGCCAGCAGCTCCCGGGACAGTGAAGAAGAGACCCAGTACTTC. The entire variable domain, with the rest obtained from reference TRBV5-1 and TRBJ2-5, is as follows: KAGVTQTPRYLIKTRGQQVTLSCSPISGHRSVSWYQQTPGQGLQFLFEYFSETQRNKGNFPGRFSGRQFSNSRSEMNVSTLELGDSALYLCASSSRDSEEETQYFGPGTRLLVL.

V and J are TRBV10-3 and TRBJ2-5, with TRBD2 identical over 8 bases. The V gene end was trimmed by 6 bases and the J gene end by 1 base; junction bases not matched to a gene: 4. From germline, CDR1 is ENHRY and CDR2 SYGVKD. The CDR3 totals 14 residues. The CDR3, as DNA: TGTGCCATCAGCGGCGGGGGGACCCAAGAGACCCAGTACTTC. Translation: CAISGGGTQETQYF.

This clone was observed a few times. The chain has TRBV4-1 and TRBJ2-6, with 8 bases that match TRBD2. With V trimmed by 3 bases and J by 5 bases, 12 bases remained unmatched. This CDR3 contains 18 residues. The V gene's germline CDR1 is MGHRA and CDR2 YSYEKL. This chain's CDR3 is CASSHLFAGRDRANVLTF. In DNA, the CDR3 is TGCGCCAGCAGCCACCTATTTGCCGGGAGGGATAGGGCCAACGTCCTGACTTTC.

This chain connects TRBV2 to TRBJ2-7; 7 bases fit TRBD1. The germline V gene has CDR1 SNHLY and CDR2 FYNNEI. The CDR3 is 13 residues long. J gave up 4 bases and V 6 bases, and 6 bases lay outside the gene matches. The CDR3 protein is CASRAQGRYEQYF. CDR3 bases: TGTGCCAGCAGGGCACAGGGGCGGTACGAGCAGTACTTC.

The chain couples TRBV11-2 to TRBJ2-3; 12 bases map to TRBD2. V lost 5 bases, J lost 6 bases, and 9 bases stayed unmatched. Per the germline V gene, CDR1 is SGHAT and CDR2 is FQNNGV. The CDR3 consists of 16 residues. The CDR3 nucleotides read TGTGCCAGCAGCACGGGGACTAGCGGGTCGCGGGATACGCAGTATTTT. Translated, it gives CASSTGTSGSRDTQYF.

This clone appeared once. This rearrangement joins TRBV18 to TRBJ1-3, with D hard to call. CDR1 KGHSH and CDR2 LQKENI come from the germline V gene. This CDR3 contains 15 residues. Trimming took 1 base from V and 0 from J, leaving 7 bases between them. The CDR3 DNA reads TGTGCCAGCTCACCACTTCCGATCTCTGGAAACACCATATATTTT. Its translation: CASSPLPISGNTIYF.

The J gene is TRBJ2-1, the V gene TRBV30, with 8 bases aligning to TRBD2. Germline-derived CDR1 and CDR2 are GTSNPN and SVGIG (reference sequence). The CDR3 extends over 15 amino acids. Trimming at V came to 0 bases and at J to 8 bases, leaving 9 bases not matched to a gene. The CDR3 bases are TGTGCCTGGAGTGTTGGTAGCGGGATCTGGGATGAGCAGTTCTTC. It specifies CAWSVGSGIWDEQFF.

Regarding this clone: Mismatch with germline at one junction end may stem from a read error. This chain uses TRBV6-1 with TRBJ1-6; a possible D gene is TRBD1 (5 bases). CDR1 and CDR2 (germline): MNHNS, SASEGT. This CDR3 is built from 17 residues. CDR3 sequence (DNA): TGTGCCAGCAGAGAAGGGGAGGGGTCGACCTACCATTCACCCCTCCACTTT. Translated, it gives CASREGEGSTYHSPLHF.

This chain uses TRBV6-1 with TRBJ1-3, with D unclear. The germline V and J ends were trimmed by 2 bases and 2 bases, with 7 bases remaining between them. The CDR3 consists of 14 residues. Germline values: CDR1 MNHNS, CDR2 SASEGT. CDR3 in amino acids: CASSENGAGNTIYF. In nucleotides, the CDR3 is TGTGCCAGCAGTGAAAACGGTGCTGGAAACACCATATATTTT.

V usage is TRBV6-5 and J usage is TRBJ2-3; D not resolved. This CDR3 contains 14 residues. With 0 bases removed from V and 5 bases from J, the gap between germline ends came to 9 bases. Germline V gene lookup returns CDR1 MNHEY and CDR2 SVGAGI. CDR3: CASSYSYTLDTQYF. The CDR3 nucleotides read TGTGCCAGCAGTTACTCCTACACCTTAGATACGCAGTATTTT.

The CDR3 region is CASSQRRGGDSTDTQYF. Here the CDR3 DNA reads TGCGCCAGCAGTCAAAGGCGCGGGGGAGATAGCACAGATACGCAGTATTTT. The chain links TRBV23-1 to TRBJ2-3, with 7 bases aligning to TRBD2. TRBV23-1 is an open reading frame whose function is uncertain. With V trimmed by 2 bases and J by 0 bases, 8 bases remained unmatched. The CDR3 runs to 17 residues.

This rearrangement joins TRBV18 to TRBJ2-7; perhaps D is TRBD1 or TRBD2 (7 bases each). Germline CDR1 is KGHSH and CDR2 is LQKENI. The V gene lost 3 bases and the J gene lost 5 bases, with 14 bases spanning the gap. CDR3 size: 14 residues. CDR3 sequence (DNA): TGTGCCAGCTCACCCCAGGCAGGGGGGGACGAGCAGTACTTC. Its protein is CASSPQAGGDEQYF.

The V and J genes are TRBV27 and TRBJ2-6, with D possibly being TRBD2 (5 bases). Germline V gene data show CDR1 as MNHEY and CDR2 as SMNVEV (reference sequence). Trimming stripped 3 bases from V and 1 base from J, with 10 bases between. The CDR3 has 16 amino acids. CDR3 sequence: CASSLGVMSGANVLTF. DNA for the CDR3: TGTGCCAGCAGTTTGGGAGTTATGTCTGGGGCCAACGTCCTGACTTTC.

V gene TRBV4-1 combines with J gene TRBJ2-5; D uncertain. The last part of the DNA fits TRBJ2-7 better; the J call may be wrong. Germline lookup yields CDR1 MGHRA and CDR2 YSYEKL. The CDR3 consists of 15 residues. As DNA, the CDR3 is TGCGCCAGCAGCCAAGTTGGGCCGGTTGACTACGAGCAGTACTTC. This sequence encodes CASSQVGPVDYEQYF.

V is TRBV5-1 and J is TRBJ1-1; unclear D gene. Germline CDR1 is SGHRS and CDR2 is YFSETQ. V shed 1 base and J shed 0 bases, with 10 bases lying between them. The CDR3 runs to 15 residues. The DNA of the CDR3 is TGCGCCAGCAGCTTGCTCCTTCCCCTGAACACTGAAGCTTTCTTT. Translation: CASSLLLPLNTEAFF.